This T cell receptor (beta chain) derives from a study of blood T cell repertoires in COVID-19. The V end lost 6 bases, the J end lost 3 bases, and 21 bases lay between the germline ends. The germline V gene has CDR1 MDHEN and CDR2 SYDVKM. The length of the CDR3 is 16 residues. The data were produced by immunoSEQ multiplex PCR, yet TCRdb's version contains in-frame clones alone and is incomplete. The sample gives about 180,000 clones, more than 70% of which show up once; around 9% is in the top ten. The sequence derives from a woman aged 25 to 39 who had recovered from COVID-19. This chain joins TRBV28 and TRBJ2-7; D is ambiguous. Sequencing was performed on PBMCs or T cells enriched from blood (not recorded which). CDR3 sequence reads: CASSRHETPVDYEQYF. CDR3 DNA sequence: TGTGCCAGCAGCCGTCATGAGACACCGGTTGACTACGAGCAGTACTTC.